This T cell receptor beta chain was recorded in a study of cytomegalovirus exposure and HLA in healthy donors. Study-wide results and caveats: In all likelihood, a cluster of highly shared sequence variants was a sequencing artifact. Follow-up analysis later connected one missense variant in DCLRE1C with trimming of TCR beta V- and J-genes. The later analysis indicated that the majority of CMV-associated TCR beta chains appeared HLA-restricted.

This clone was counted a few times. No antigen is known for it. PCR was performed using 60 Vbeta and 13 Jbeta primers. Sequencing used immunoSEQ multiplex PCR; TCRdb keeps in-frame clones, though not all of them. The data hold 75,000 to 80,000 clones, with 78% observed a single time. This clonotype was sampled from a man in his forties in good health and CMV-seronegative. The sample was PBMCs.

In DNA, the CDR3 is TGTGCCAGCAGTTCCCTTTTCAGCGGCAATCAGCCCCAGCATTTT. This encodes CASSSLFSGNQPQHF. The chain uses TRBV28 and TRBJ1-5; D call uncertain. The V end lost 4 bases, the J end lost 2 bases, and 12 bases lay between the germline ends. Germline lookup yields CDR1 MDHEN and CDR2 SYDVKM. This CDR3 region has 15 residues.